The rows below give T cell receptor beta chains drawn from one sample of a study of identical twins. TCRdb re-called the 5' RACE reads through MiXCR, storing one row per CDR3 protein. The table includes about 920,000 distinct CDR3 sequences, approximately 13% detected once. These data were likewise used in another study, on yellow fever vaccine responses in identical twins.

Sample: PBMCs. The receptors derive from a young woman in good health. The CDR3 runs from the conserved cysteine through the conserved F or W. Each record gives: J gene, D gene, clone size, V gene, CDR3 DNA, CDR3 protein. A D gene is named only where the DNA matches it firmly. Only part of the rows carry a size: once, few, many, or a class if the clone is expanded.

TRBJ2-2 NA many TRBV29-1 TGCAGCGTTGATAGCCGGAACACCGGGGAGCTGTTTTTT CSVDSRNTGELFF
TRBJ2-5 NA many TRBV5-5 TGTGCCAGCAGCTTGGCAGCAGGACCGCAAGAGACCCAGTACTTC CASSLAAGPQETQYF
TRBJ2-5 TRBD2 few TRBV29-1 TGCAGCGTTGAAATCACGGGACTAGCGGGGACCCAAGAGACCCAGTACTTC CSVEITGLAGTQETQYF
TRBJ1-2 NA few TRBV6-1 TGTGCCAGCAGCCCATTGGGACCATATGGCTACACCTTC CASSPLGPYGYTF
TRBJ2-5 NA few TRBV9 TGTGCCAGCAGCGTAGGTCCCTCCCAGGGCCAAGAGACCCAGTACTTC CASSVGPSQGQETQYF
TRBJ2-1 NA many TRBV9 TGTGCCAGCAGCGTAGACGGGGCCAATGAGCAGTTCTTC CASSVDGANEQFF
TRBJ2-7 NA few TRBV7-9 TGTGCCAGCAGCTTAGCTTCATGGGAGCAGTACTTC CASSLASWEQYF
TRBJ2-1 NA few TRBV24-1 TGTGCCACCGGGGGGCGGGGGACCCTCTCGGGTGATGAGCAGTTCTTC CATGGRGTLSGDEQFF
TRBJ2-1 TRBD2 NA TRBV20-1 TGCAGTGCTAGGTTCGGGACTAGCGGTTACAATGAGCAGTTCTTC CSARFGTSGYNEQFF
TRBJ2-3 NA NA TRBV15 TGTGCCACCAGCAGAGATCTTGGTGCAGGGCAGGGCGACACAGATACGCAGTATTTT CATSRDLGAGQGDTDTQYF
TRBJ1-2 TRBD1 NA TRBV6-1 TGTGCCAGCAGAAGGTCAGGGGGTCCTCCGAACTATGGCTACACCTTC CASRRSGGPPNYGYTF
TRBJ2-7 NA NA TRBV5-4 TGTGCCAGCAGCTTCGACAGATTCTACGAGCAGTACTTC CASSFDRFYEQYF
TRBJ1-2 TRBD1 few TRBV5-1 TGCGCCAGCAGCTACCTAGGGACAGCCAGATATGGCTACACCTTC CASSYLGTARYGYTF
TRBJ2-1 TRBD2 many TRBV7-9 TGTGCCAGCAGCACCACTAGCGGGGTGAGATACAATGAGCAGTTCTTC CASSTTSGVRYNEQFF
TRBJ2-1 NA NA TRBV25-1 TGTGCCAGCATGAGCCGGGACTTACTACATGAGCAGTTCTTC CASMSRDLLHEQFF
TRBJ1-1 NA NA TRBV2 TGTGCCAGCAGAGGCAGTTCCACGAACACTGAAGCTTTCTTT CASRGSSTNTEAFF
TRBJ2-5 TRBD2 NA TRBV9 TGTGCCAGCAGCGGTCAGCGGGAGGACCAAGAGACCCAGTACTTC CASSGQREDQETQYF
TRBJ2-2 NA NA TRBV6-5 TGTGCCAGCAGTTACACGGCCTCGGGGGCGGGCACCGGGGAGCTGTTTTTT CASSYTASGAGTGELFF
TRBJ2-3 TRBD1 many TRBV12-3/TRBV12-4 TGTGCCAGCAGTTTAGGGGACAGCGTACGGGATACGCAGTATTTT CASSLGDSVRDTQYF
TRBJ2-1 NA few TRBV19 TGTGCCAGTAGTATTGCAAGCTCCTACAATGAGCAGTTCTTC CASSIASSYNEQFF
TRBJ2-3 TRBD2 NA TRBV27 TGTGCCAGCAGGCCCTTGCCTTTGTTCGTTAGCGGGGGGGCAGATACGCAGTATTTT CASRPLPLFVSGGADTQYF
TRBJ2-3 NA NA TRBV4-1 TGCGCCAGCAGCCAAGCGGGGAGGAGGCTAGAGGGGGGTACGCAGTATTTT CASSQAGRRLEGGTQYF
TRBJ2-6 NA few TRBV12-3/TRBV12-4 TGTGCCAGCAGCCCCAGCAGGGCGGGGGCCAACGTCCTGACTTTC CASSPSRAGANVLTF
TRBJ2-1 NA NA TRBV7-9 TGTGCCAGCAGCTCCAGACAGATCAGGGACAATGAGCAGTTCTTC CASSSRQIRDNEQFF